Presented here are 21 T cell receptor beta chains from one specimen sequenced in a study of T-cell reconstitution after alpha-beta-depleted transplantation in children. The authors prepared the TCRbeta library with unique molecular identifiers. A single record per CDR3 protein comes from TCRdb applying MiXCR to the PCR reads. This table has 400,000 to 500,000 distinct CDR3 sequences, 9.5% to 13% appearing once. The specimen comprised PBMCs from the stem cell graft donor, sampled from the stem cell graft. These receptors all come from a human donor who donated a stem cell graft to a child with acute myeloid leukemia.

In this sample, this clonotype turned up a few times. Given a much more abundant clone one base away, this may be a read error. The chain is built from TRBV12-3 or TRBV12-4 and TRBJ2-3; no clear D. The germline V and J ends were trimmed by 5 bases and 3 bases, with 3 bases remaining between them. CDR3 length equals 11 residues. The DNA for the CDR3 is TGTGCCAGCAGTAAAACAGATACGCAGTATTTT. Residues: CASSKTDTQYF.

This clonotype came up a few times. The V and J genes are TRBV5-6 and TRBJ1-2, with D uncertain. This CDR3 comprises 15 residues. Trimming stripped 3 bases from V and 4 bases from J, with 16 bases between. Germline assignment: CDR1 SGHDT and CDR2 YYEEEE. The CDR3 DNA is TGTGCCAGCAGCTCCTATCCTCAAAGGGCCTATGGCTACACCTTC. It translates to CASSSYPQRAYGYTF.

The J gene is TRBJ2-2, the V gene TRBV10-3; D unresolved. V was pared by 6 bases and J by 6 bases, with 14 bases between. The CDR3 covers 14 residues. Germline CDR1 reads ENHRY; CDR2 reads SYGVKD. The CDR3 sequence: CAISPGHLSGELFF. The CDR3 coding sequence is TGTGCCATCAGCCCCGGGCACCTCTCCGGGGAGCTGTTTTTT.

This clonotype was recorded a few times. The chain has TRBV5-1 and TRBJ2-2; 9 bases align to TRBD1. From germline, CDR1 is SGHRS and CDR2 YFSETQ. The CDR3 has 16 amino acids. With 0 bases clipped from V and 4 bases from J, the junction kept 4 bases outside the gene matches. CDR3 nucleotide sequence: TGCGCCAGCAGCTTGGAGACAGGGGGACGCACCGGGGAGCTGTTTTTT. This gives the protein CASSLETGGRTGELFF.

CDR3 residues: CASSLGGTGAYEQYV. The CDR3 DNA reads as TGCGCCAGCAGCTTGGGGGGGACAGGCGCGTACGAGCAGTACGTC. The chain combines TRBV5-1 with TRBJ2-7, with 8 bases matching TRBD1. From germline, CDR1 is SGHRS and CDR2 YFSETQ. This CDR3 is built from 15 residues. With 0 bases clipped from V and 4 bases from J, the junction kept 6 bases outside the gene matches.

The J gene is TRBJ2-1, the V gene TRBV20-1; 16 bases fit TRBD2. The junction had 12 bases not matched to a gene; V was cut back by 0 bases and J by 7 bases. CDR1 is DFQATT and CDR2 is SNEGSKA in the germline V gene (reference sequence). The CDR3 is made up of 19 amino acids. The CDR3: CSARDHPGTSGGARNEQFF. The CDR3 DNA follows: TGCAGTGCTAGAGATCATCCCGGGACTAGCGGGGGGGCAAGGAATGAGCAGTTCTTC.

This clonotype turned up a few times. The chain uses TRBV30 and TRBJ1-5; 12 positions match TRBD1. This CDR3 is built from 15 residues. V shed 0 bases and J 7 bases; nucleotides not matched to a gene: 4. Germline V gives CDR1 GTSNPN, CDR2 SVGIG (reference sequence). The CDR3 loop reads CAWSVRGTGGQPQHF. In DNA, the CDR3 is TGTGCCTGGAGTGTACGGGGGACAGGGGGCCAGCCCCAGCATTTT. The entire variable domain, with the rest obtained from reference TRBV30 and TRBJ1-5, is as follows: SQTIHQWPATLVQPVGSPLSLECTVEGTSNPNLYWYRQAAGRGLQLLFYSVGIGQISSEVPQNLSASRPQDRQFILSSKKLLLSDSGFYLCAWSVRGTGGQPQHFGDGTRLSIL.

This clonotype has a handful of counts. This sequence joins TRBV29-1 and TRBJ2-7, with 7 bases fitting TRBD1. CDR1 is SQVTM, CDR2 ANQGSEA, per germline. The CDR3 has 16 amino acids. The trim removed 1 base at V and 3 bases at J, leaving 12 bases unmatched. This chain's CDR3 is CSVEVGIHRGNYEQYF. DNA for the CDR3: TGCAGCGTTGAAGTGGGGATTCACAGGGGAAACTACGAGCAGTACTTC.

The V gene is TRBV5-1, the J gene TRBJ1-2, with D perhaps TRBD1 (6 bases). Germline loops: CDR1 SGHRS, CDR2 YFSETQ. The CDR3 is 12 residues long. Trimming took 4 bases from V and 4 from J, leaving 8 bases between them. CDR3 sequence: CASSMDSYGYTF. The CDR3 coding sequence is TGCGCCAGCAGCATGGACAGCTATGGCTACACCTTC.

This clonotype was found a few times. Here the CDR3 DNA reads TGTGCCAGCAGCTTAAGGGCTAGCGGGGGAAGCTCCTACAATGAGCAGTTCTTC. It specifies CASSLRASGGSSYNEQFF. The chain employs TRBV11-1 and TRBJ2-1; 10 nucleotides align to TRBD2. V lost 2 bases to trimming and J lost 0 bases; unmatched junction nucleotides: 7. The CDR3 is 18 residues long. Germline V gene data show CDR1 as SGHAT and CDR2 as FQDESV (reference sequence).

This clonotype has just a few counts. CDR3 nucleotide sequence: TGTGCCAGCAGCCAGACAGGTGTGGCTAACTATGGCTACACCTTC. Translation: CASSQTGVANYGYTF. The chain carries TRBV27 and TRBJ1-2, with D possibly being TRBD1 (6 bases). V gave up 6 bases and J gave up 0 bases, with 14 bases separating them. Germline CDR1 and CDR2: MNHEY and SMNVEV (reference sequence). The CDR3 length is 15 residues.

This clonotype was seen repeatedly, ten times or more. The chain joins TRBV29-1 to TRBJ1-1, with TRBD1 matching 8 bases. The germline gives CDR1 SQVTM, CDR2 ANQGSEA. The CDR3 is 13 residues long. V lost 2 bases to trimming and J lost 10 bases; unmatched junction nucleotides: 9. The CDR3 here is CSVERGQGALAFF. For the CDR3, the DNA is TGCAGCGTTGAAAGGGGCCAGGGGGCTCTAGCTTTCTTT.

The V and J genes are TRBV27 and TRBJ2-1, with 13 bases matching TRBD2. The CDR3 spans 15 residues. The V gene end was trimmed by 7 bases and the J gene end by 7 bases; junction bases not matched to a gene: 7. Germline values: CDR1 MNHEY, CDR2 SMNVEV (reference sequence). CDR3 nucleotides: TGTGCCAGCACTCCCGGGACTAGCGGGATGAATGAGCAGTTCTTC. Residues: CASTPGTSGMNEQFF.

CDR3 residues: CSARPRAGAIFRTEQFF. The CDR3 region has the DNA TGCAGTGCTAGACCAAGAGCGGGAGCAATTTTTCGCACGGAGCAGTTCTTC. This chain joins TRBV20-1 and TRBJ2-1; 8 positions match TRBD2. Trimming removed 2 bases from V and 10 bases from J; junction bases left unmatched: 19. The germline CDR1 and CDR2 sequences are DFQATT and SNEGSKA (reference sequence). There are 17 residues in the CDR3.

CDR3 nucleotides: TGTGCCAGCACCCCTCAGCTAGCGGCCTACAATGAGCAGTTCTTC. It specifies CASTPQLAAYNEQFF. V gene TRBV7-2 combines with J gene TRBJ2-1; 7 bases map to TRBD2. V lost 7 bases and J lost 2; bases outside the gene matches: 8. The CDR3 totals 15 residues. Looked up from germline, CDR1 is SGHTA and CDR2 is FQGNSA.

There are many counts of this clonotype. The rearrangement joins TRBV6-5 to TRBJ2-2; 10 positions match TRBD2. The CDR3 contains 16 residues. Germline V gene sequence: CDR1 MNHEY, CDR2 SVGAGI. Trimming at V came to 2 bases and at J to 6 bases, leaving 6 bases not matched to a gene. Here the CDR3 reads CASSYSGRAKAGELFF. CDR3 nucleotides: TGTGCCAGCAGTTACAGCGGGAGGGCCAAGGCCGGGGAGCTGTTTTTT.

This clonotype was found a few times. The chain joins TRBV20-1 to TRBJ2-5, with 7 bases fitting TRBD1. J lost 5 bases, V lost 3 bases, and 6 bases had no gene match. Germline V gene data show CDR1 as DFQATT and CDR2 as SNEGSKA (reference sequence). This CDR3 contains 13 residues. The CDR3, as DNA: TGCAGTGCTAGCCGACAGGGACGGGAGACCCAGTACTTC. As protein: CSASRQGRETQYF.

This clonotype has only a few counts. The gene calls are TRBV6-1 and TRBJ2-1, with D perhaps matching TRBD2 (5 bases). Germline V gene lookup returns CDR1 MNHNS and CDR2 SASEGT. The CDR3 runs to 13 residues. V lost 8 bases and J lost 9, with 17 bases in between. In DNA form, the CDR3 reads TGTGCCAGCGCCCGGGGATTTGATAGTGAGCAGTTCTTC. Protein sequence: CASARGFDSEQFF.

The gene calls are TRBV2 and TRBJ2-1; D is unclear. This CDR3 has 12 residues. Germline CDR1 and CDR2: SNHLY and FYNNEI. Trimming cost V 3 bases and J 7 bases, with 7 bases left between them. The CDR3 spells CASSDRRNEQFF. DNA of the CDR3: TGTGCCAGCAGTGATCGCAGGAATGAGCAGTTCTTC.

This sequence joins TRBV7-8 and TRBJ2-2; 7 bases are a match to TRBD2. CDR3 length: 17 residues. From germline, CDR1 is SGHVS and CDR2 FQNEAQ. After removal of 4 bases from V and 6 bases from J, the junction contained 14 bases not matched to a gene. In DNA form, the CDR3 reads TGTGCCAGCAGCTCCAGACCCCGAGGACTAGACGCCGGGGAGCTGTTTTTT. Protein product: CASSSRPRGLDAGELFF.

V gene TRBV20-1 combines with J gene TRBJ2-7, with 14 bases lining up with TRBD2. The germline V gene has CDR1 DFQATT and CDR2 SNEGSKA (reference sequence). The V and J ends lost 3 bases and 8 bases, in that order; junction bases with no gene match: 9. The CDR3 is made up of 15 amino acids. The CDR3 reads CSASPRLAGGPQQYF. CDR3 nucleotides: TGCAGTGCTAGTCCCAGACTAGCGGGAGGGCCGCAGCAGTACTTC.